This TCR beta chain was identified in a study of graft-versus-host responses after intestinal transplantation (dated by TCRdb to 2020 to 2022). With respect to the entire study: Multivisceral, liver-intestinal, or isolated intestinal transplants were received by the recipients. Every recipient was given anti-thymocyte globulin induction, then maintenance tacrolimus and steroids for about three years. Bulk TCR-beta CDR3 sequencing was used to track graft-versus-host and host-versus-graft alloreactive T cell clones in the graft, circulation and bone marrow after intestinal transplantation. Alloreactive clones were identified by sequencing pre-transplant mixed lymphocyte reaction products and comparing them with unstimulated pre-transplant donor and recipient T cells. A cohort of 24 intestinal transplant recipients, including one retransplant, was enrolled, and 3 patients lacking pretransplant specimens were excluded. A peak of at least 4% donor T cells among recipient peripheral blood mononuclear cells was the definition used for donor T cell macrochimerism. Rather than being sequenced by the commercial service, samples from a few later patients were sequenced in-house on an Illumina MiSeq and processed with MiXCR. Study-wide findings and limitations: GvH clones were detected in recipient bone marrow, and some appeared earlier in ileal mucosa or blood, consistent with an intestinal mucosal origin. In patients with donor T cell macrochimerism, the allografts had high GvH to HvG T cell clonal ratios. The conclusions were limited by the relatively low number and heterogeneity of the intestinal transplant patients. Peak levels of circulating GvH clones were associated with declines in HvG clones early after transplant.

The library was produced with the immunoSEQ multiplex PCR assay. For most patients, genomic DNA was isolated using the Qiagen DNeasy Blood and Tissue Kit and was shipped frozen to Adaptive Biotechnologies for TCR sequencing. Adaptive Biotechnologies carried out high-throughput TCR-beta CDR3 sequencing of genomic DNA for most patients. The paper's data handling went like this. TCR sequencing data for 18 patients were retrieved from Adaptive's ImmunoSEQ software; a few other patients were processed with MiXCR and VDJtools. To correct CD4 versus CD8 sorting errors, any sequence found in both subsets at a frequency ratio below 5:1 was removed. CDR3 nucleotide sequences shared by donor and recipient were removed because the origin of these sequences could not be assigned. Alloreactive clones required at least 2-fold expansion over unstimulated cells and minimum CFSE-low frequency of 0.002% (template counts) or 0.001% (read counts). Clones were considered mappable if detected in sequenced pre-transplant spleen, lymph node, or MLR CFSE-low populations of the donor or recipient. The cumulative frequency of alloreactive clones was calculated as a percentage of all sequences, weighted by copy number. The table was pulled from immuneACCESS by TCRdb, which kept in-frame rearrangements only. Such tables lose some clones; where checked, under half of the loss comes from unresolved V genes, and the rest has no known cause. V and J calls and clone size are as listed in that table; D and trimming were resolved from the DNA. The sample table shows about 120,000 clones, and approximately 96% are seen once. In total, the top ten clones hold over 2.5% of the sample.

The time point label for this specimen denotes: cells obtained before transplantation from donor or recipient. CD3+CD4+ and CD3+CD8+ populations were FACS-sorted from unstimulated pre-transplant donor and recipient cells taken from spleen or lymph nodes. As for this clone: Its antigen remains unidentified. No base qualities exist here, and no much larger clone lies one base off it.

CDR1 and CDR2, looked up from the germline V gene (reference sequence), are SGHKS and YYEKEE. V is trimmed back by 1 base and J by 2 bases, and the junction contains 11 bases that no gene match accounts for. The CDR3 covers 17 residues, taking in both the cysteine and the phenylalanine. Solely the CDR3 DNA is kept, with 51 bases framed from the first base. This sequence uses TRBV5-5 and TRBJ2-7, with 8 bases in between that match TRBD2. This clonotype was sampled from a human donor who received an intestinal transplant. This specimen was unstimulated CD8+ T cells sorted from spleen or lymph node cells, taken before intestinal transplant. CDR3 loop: CASSLIQGLESPYEQYF. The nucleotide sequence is TGTGCCAGCAGCTTGATTCAGGGACTAGAATCACCCTACGAGCAGTACTTC.